A selection of T cell receptor beta chains follows, all from one sample in a study of radiation and T cells in renal cell carcinoma. Profiled with immunoSEQ multiplex PCR; TCRdb holds only in-frame clones, not every one. Among about 15,000 clones listed, over 50% were seen once. Sequenced here: tumor tissue, sampled from a patient whose treatment was nephrectomy without radiotherapy. Receptors were obtained from a man aged 45 to 65 with renal cell carcinoma. Both conserved end residues are part of each CDR3. The D gene is left open where the match is weak. Some rows mark clone size as missing; the rest say once, few, many or name a class of expanded clone.

TRBV19,TRBD2,TRBJ2-1,NA,TGTGCCAGTAGTATTACTAGCGGGGCGTACAATGAGCAGTTCTTC,CASSITSGAYNEQFF
TRBV25-1,TRBD2,TRBJ2-3,NA,TGTGCCAGCAGTGACGAGGCGGGAGTCACAGATACGCAGTATTTT,CASSDEAGVTDTQYF
TRBV6-1,NA,TRBJ1-1,NA,TGTGCCAGCAGCCCCACGGGACTTTTGAACACTGAAGCTTTCTTT,CASSPTGLLNTEAFF
TRBV6-6,NA,TRBJ2-1,NA,TGTGCCAGCAGTTTCGGGAATGAGCAGTTCTTC,CASSFGNEQFF
TRBV28,NA,TRBJ1-1,NA,TGTGCCAGCACCTCGAACACTGAAGCTTTCTTT,CASTSNTEAFF
TRBV7-9,NA,TRBJ2-3,NA,TGTGCCAGCAGCCCACTTGCACTCGGGGAGGATACGCAGTATTTT,CASSPLALGEDTQYF
TRBV5-4,TRBD1,TRBJ2-2,NA,TGTGCCAGCAGCCCGGGACAGGTCCGCACCGGGGAGCTGTTTTTT,CASSPGQVRTGELFF
TRBV6-4,TRBD1,TRBJ1-2,NA,TGTGCCAGCAGTGCGACAGGGGTCCCATCTGCTAACTATGGCTACACCTTC,CASSATGVPSANYGYTF
TRBV28,NA,TRBJ2-2,NA,TGTGCCAGCAGAACCCCAGGGCGGGAGCTGTTTTTT,CASRTPGRELFF
TRBV7-6,NA,TRBJ2-7,NA,TGTGCCAGCAGCGATGACATCTACGAGCAGTACTTC,CASSDDIYEQYF
TRBV11-1,NA,TRBJ1-2,NA,TGTGCCAGCAGCCCTAGCCCGGGTACCATCTACTATGGCTACACCTTC,CASSPSPGTIYYGYTF
TRBV6-5,NA,TRBJ1-3,few,TGTGCCAGCAGTCGCTTCGGGGGGCAGGGAAACACCATATATTTT,CASSRFGGQGNTIYF
TRBV30,NA,TRBJ1-5,few,TGTGCCTGGAGTGTCTTCGGCAGGGGAGCCCAGCCCCAGCATTTT,CAWSVFGRGAQPQHF
TRBV11-3,NA,TRBJ2-3,NA,TGTGCCAGCAGCTTAGAAGGCCGGGGAGATACGCAGTATTTT,CASSLEGRGDTQYF
TRBV4-3,NA,TRBJ2-6,NA,TGCGCCAGCAGCCAAGATGGGGACTCTGGGGCCAACGTCCTGACTTTC,CASSQDGDSGANVLTF
TRBV5-1,NA,TRBJ2-1,NA,TGCGCCAGCAGAGGGAATCAGGGGCTTTCCCCTTCCTACAATGAGCAGTTCTTC,CASRGNQGLSPSYNEQFF
TRBV5-4,NA,TRBJ2-7,NA,TGTGCCACCGGGGGCAGGGCCTACGAGCAGTACTTC,CATGGRAYEQYF
TRBV30,TRBD2,TRBJ2-3,once,TGTGCCTGGAGTCCACTAGCGGGTACGCAGTATTTT,CAWSPLAGTQYF
TRBV19,NA,TRBJ2-1,few,TGTGCCAGTAGTACTCACTCTGTCGGTGCTGAGCAGTTCTTC,CASSTHSVGAEQFF
TRBV2,NA,TRBJ2-5,NA,TGTGCCAGCAGTGAAGCGCTTCCGGGGTTGGGGTGGACCCAGTACTTC,CASSEALPGLGWTQYF
TRBV11-2,NA,TRBJ2-5,NA,TGTGCCAGCAGCTCCGAGGGGGTGCTTGGGGAAGAGACCCAGTACTTC,CASSSEGVLGEETQYF
TRBV27,NA,TRBJ1-5,NA,TGTGCCAGCAGTTTAGCAGGGCTTCTAAATCAGCCCCAGCATTTT,CASSLAGLLNQPQHF
TRBV5-4,TRBD2,TRBJ2-7,once,TGTGCCAGCAGCTCCGGGGGGCTAGCGGGGACCTACGAGCAGTACTTC,CASSSGGLAGTYEQYF
TRBV10-3,NA,TRBJ1-1,NA,TGTGCCATCAGTGAAACAGGGAAGGACACTGAAGCTTTCTTT,CAISETGKDTEAFF
TRBV9,NA,TRBJ1-5,few,TGTGCCAGCAGCGTAGCTCTGGGGCAGCCCCAGCATTTT,CASSVALGQPQHF
TRBV10-3,NA,TRBJ2-1,few,TGTGCCATCAGTGAAATTTGGGGGTATGAGCAGTTCTTC,CAISEIWGYEQFF
TRBV2,TRBD1,TRBJ1-5,NA,TGTGCCAGCAGTGAACTCCAGGGGGATAGCAATCAGCCCCAGCATTTT,CASSELQGDSNQPQHF
TRBV6-1,NA,TRBJ2-7,NA,TGTGCCAGCAGTGACCCGGGCCAGCTCCGGTGGTACGAGCAGTACTTC,CASSDPGQLRWYEQYF
TRBV11-3,NA,TRBJ2-7,few,TGTGCCAGCAGCTTAAAGTCGGCGGACTACGAGCAGTACTTC,CASSLKSADYEQYF
TRBV13,NA,TRBJ1-4,few,TGTGCCAGCAGCTCACCAGGGAGTGAAAAACTGTTTTTT,CASSSPGSEKLFF
TRBV4-1,NA,TRBJ1-2,NA,TGCGCCAGCAGCCGACCCGGGACGGCTATCTATGGCTACACCTTC,CASSRPGTAIYGYTF
TRBV5-6,NA,TRBJ2-5,NA,TGTGCCAGCAGCTTGAGCCAGTGGGGGGAGACCCAGTACTTC,CASSLSQWGETQYF
TRBV19,TRBD1,TRBJ2-2,NA,TGTGCCAGTAGCAGACAGGGCGAGGTTGCTGGGGAGCTGTTTTTT,CASSRQGEVAGELFF
TRBV19,NA,TRBJ2-1,few,TGTGCCAGTAGTATGTTCCGGGGGAGTAGGAATGAGCAGTTCTTC,CASSMFRGSRNEQFF
TRBV15,NA,TRBJ1-2,NA,TGTGCCACCACCTCCTCCAGGGCGAACTATGGCTACACCTTC,CATTSSRANYGYTF
TRBV7-9,NA,TRBJ2-5,NA,TGTGCCAGCAGCTCCAAACAGGTCTCGGAGACCCAGTACTTC,CASSSKQVSETQYF
TRBV10-3,NA,TRBJ1-2,NA,TGTGCCATCAGTGAGCCCGGGACCGATGGCTACACCTTC,CAISEPGTDGYTF
TRBV27,NA,TRBJ2-6,NA,TGTGCCAGCAGTTTTATGGGGCCTGATTTCTCTGGGGCCAACGTCCTGACTTTC,CASSFMGPDFSGANVLTF
TRBV18,TRBD2,TRBJ2-7,large,TGTGCCAGCTCACCTAGCGGGACTGGGTCCTACGAGCAGTACTTC,CASSPSGTGSYEQYF
TRBV6-5,NA,TRBJ2-3,NA,TGTGCCAGCAAAATTGGGCGGACTAGCACAGATACGCAGTATTTT,CASKIGRTSTDTQYF
TRBV7-7,NA,TRBJ2-7,few,TGTGCTAGCAGCTTAGGGACCGGGGCCTACGAGCAGTACTTC,CASSLGTGAYEQYF
TRBV2,NA,TRBJ1-5,NA,TGTGCCAGCAGTGAACGGGGCAGCGACAATCAGCCCCAGCATTTT,CASSERGSDNQPQHF
TRBV14,NA,TRBJ2-7,few,TGTGCCAGCAGCCACCCCGGGACACATTACGAGCAGTACTTC,CASSHPGTHYEQYF